Described below is a single T cell receptor (beta chain) sequence and its context. Its antigen is as yet unknown. The source of the sample is a study of T cell repertoires in cytomegalovirus infection. Looking at the study overall: HLA-B-restricted CMV epitopes that are well studied, plus recently identified HLA-C-restricted ones, were used by the study. Public TCR beta signatures marked donors with CMV infection and the matching HLA. Findings of the study overall: HLA-C-restricted, CMV-specific TCR beta clonotypes were dominant ex vivo. The study identified carriers of CMV plus the relevant HLA from cumulative public TCR beta family frequency.

TCRdb called the reads again in MiXCR, with one record for every CDR3 protein. The sample includes tens of thousands of distinct CDR3 sequences, about 26% of them seen just once. V was shortened by 2 bases and J by 1 base, with 12 bases between the two germline ends. This CDR3 spans 15 amino acids. The V gene's germline CDR1 is SEHNR and CDR2 FQNEAQ (reference sequence). Specimen: CD8+ T cells from cultured PBMCs, collected from culture after CMV antigen stimulation. This chain joins TRBV7-9 and TRBJ2-7; D unresolved. This TCR derives from a human donor in good health (CMV status not recorded). Some clones in this sample may be carry-over from other donors' samples. CDR3 amino acids: CASSLLDEGSYEQYF. The CDR3 nucleotides are TGTGCCAGCAGCTTACTCGATGAAGGGTCCTACGAGCAGTACTTC.